This T cell receptor (beta chain) was observed in a study of T cells in Graves' hyperthyroidism and ophthalmopathy. General study results and limits: Ophthalmopathy was predicted by the model a median of roughly 6.6 months ahead of onset.

This clonotype was recorded many times. Antigen: not known. Those patients with uncontrolled infection, other autoimmune disease, pregnancy or lactation were excluded. In making diagnoses, clinical symptoms, serum thyroxine and TRAb, thyroid ultrasound and orbital computed tomography were all used. This sample holds PBMCs from 8 to 10 ml fresh peripheral blood. CDR1 and CDR2 (germline): SGHKS, YYEKEE (reference sequence). Between the trimmed V and J ends, which lost 2 bases and 6 bases, there was a span of 2 bases. CDR3 length: 11 residues. From RNA transcripts, TCR beta CDR3 regions were amplified. First-round RT-PCR with HTBI primers amplified the TCR CDR3 region. One entry per CDR3 protein results from TCRdb running MiXCR on the multiplex PCR reads. The sample yields approximately 600,000 distinct CDR3 sequences, around 15% seen once.

The chain has TRBV5-5 and TRBJ2-2; D uncertain. Sequenced input: blood. This clonotype was obtained from a woman in her 30s with Graves' hyperthyroidism. The CDR3 nucleotides are TGTGCCAGCAGCTTCGCCGGGGAGCTGTTTTTT. This codes for CASSFAGELFF.